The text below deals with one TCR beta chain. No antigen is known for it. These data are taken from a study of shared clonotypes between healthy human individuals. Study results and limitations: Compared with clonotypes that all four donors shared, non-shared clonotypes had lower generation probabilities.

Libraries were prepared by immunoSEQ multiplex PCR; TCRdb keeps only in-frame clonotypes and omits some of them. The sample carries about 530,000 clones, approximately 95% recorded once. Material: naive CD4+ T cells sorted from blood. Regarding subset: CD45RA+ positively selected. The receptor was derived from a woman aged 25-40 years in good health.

The CDR3 bases are TGTGCCAGCAGTGATACCGGGGGCGGGAATGAGCAGTTCTTC. Protein: CASSDTGGGNEQFF. This chain uses TRBV6-1 with TRBJ2-1; D may be TRBD1 or TRBD2 (6 bases each). Germline V gene data show CDR1 as MNHNS and CDR2 as SASEGT. The V end was cut by 3 bases, the J end by 7 bases, with 13 bases between. The CDR3 extends over 14 amino acids.